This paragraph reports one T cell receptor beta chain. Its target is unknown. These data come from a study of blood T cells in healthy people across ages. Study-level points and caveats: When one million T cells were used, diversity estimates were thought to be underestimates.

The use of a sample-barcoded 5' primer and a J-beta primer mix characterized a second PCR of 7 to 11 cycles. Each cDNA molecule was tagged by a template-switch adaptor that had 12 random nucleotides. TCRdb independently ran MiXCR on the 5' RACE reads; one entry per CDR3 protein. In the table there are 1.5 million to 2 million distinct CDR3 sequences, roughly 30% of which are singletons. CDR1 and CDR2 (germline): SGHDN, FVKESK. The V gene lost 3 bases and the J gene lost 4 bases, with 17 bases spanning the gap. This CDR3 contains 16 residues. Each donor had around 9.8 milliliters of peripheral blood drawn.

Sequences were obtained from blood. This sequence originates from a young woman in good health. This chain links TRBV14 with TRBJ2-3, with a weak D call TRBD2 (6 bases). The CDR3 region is CASSHPWGVHPDTQYF. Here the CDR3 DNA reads TGTGCCAGCAGCCATCCCTGGGGGGTCCATCCAGATACGCAGTATTTT. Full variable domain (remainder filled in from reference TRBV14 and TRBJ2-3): EAGVTQFPSHSVIEKGQTVTLRCDPISGHDNLYWYRRVMGKEIKFLLHFVKESKQDESGMPNNRFLAERTGGTYSTLKVQPAELEDSGVYFCASSHPWGVHPDTQYFGPGTRLTVL.